This T cell receptor beta chain is from a study of cytomegalovirus exposure and HLA in healthy donors. In the PCR, 60 Vbeta and 13 Jbeta primers were used. The data were produced by immunoSEQ multiplex PCR, yet TCRdb's version contains in-frame clones alone and is incomplete. The table shows 150,000 to 250,000 clones, with almost 85% occurring only once. Note on this clone: Antigen specificity is unknown.

This CDR3 comprises 15 residues. The V end was cut by 2 bases, the J end by 5 bases, with 15 bases between. Germline values: CDR1 MNHEY, CDR2 SVGAGI. Unrecorded immune exposures were likely, despite nominal health at sampling. The study, taken as a whole, reports: Equally common other TCR beta chains were less clonally expanded than HLA-associated ones, a later analysis found.

The sequenced material came from PBMCs. The receptor was derived from a woman aged 45-65 years in good health and CMV-seronegative. The chain is built from TRBV6-5 and TRBJ1-1, with D perhaps matching TRBD1 (6 bases). CDR3 DNA: TGTGCCAGCAGTTACGCCACAGGGAGGGCGACTGAAGCTTTCTTT. The encoded protein is CASSYATGRATEAFF.